The present TCR beta chain was sequenced within a study of long-term antiretroviral therapy in people with HIV. Version v3.0 of the immunoSEQ assay ran at survey level. The table came from immunoSEQ multiplex PCR; TCRdb's copy has only in-frame clones and leaves some out. The sample contains over 35,000 clones, over 80% of which appear only once. V lost 3 bases, J lost 0 bases, and 13 bases stayed unmatched. CDR3 length: 18 residues. The germline gives CDR1 SGHRS, CDR2 YFSETQ. The TCR was taken from a man between 18 and 29 years old with HIV. The chain employs TRBV5-1 and TRBJ2-7; 9 bases map to TRBD2. Specimen: unsorted PBMCs, collected 1.5 years after starting antiretroviral therapy. The CDR3 protein is CASSSPYRAGGSSYEQYF. The CDR3 DNA follows: TGCGCCAGCAGCTCACCATACCGGGCGGGAGGGAGCTCCTACGAGCAGTACTTC.